The 21 T cell receptor beta chains in this list originate from one sample, sequenced in a study of blood T cell repertoires in COVID-19. Repertoires were generated with immunoSEQ multiplex PCR, while TCRdb's copy carries only in-frame clones and drops some. The data contain about 110,000 clones, just over 75% of them seen just once; the ten biggest clones take up over 3.5%. Specimen: peripheral blood. These receptors came from a woman older than 75 with acute or convalescent COVID-19.

The chain employs TRBV5-4 and TRBJ2-1, with 7 positions matching TRBD2. From germline, CDR1 is SGHNT and CDR2 YYREEE (reference sequence). The CDR3 sequence is 14 residues long. V trimming: 4 bases; J trimming: 5 bases; junction bases outside the gene matches: 6. The CDR3 reads CASSRLGGDNEQFF. The CDR3 region has the DNA TGTGCCAGCAGCCGCTTGGGAGGGGACAATGAGCAGTTCTTC. Filled out from reference TRBV5-4 and TRBJ2-1, the complete variable domain reads ETGVTQSPTHLIKTRGQQVTLRCSSQSGHNTVSWYQQALGQGPQFIFQYYREEENGRGNFPPRFSGLQFPNYSSELNVNALELDDSALYLCASSRLGGDNEQFFGPGTRLTVL.

The chain links TRBV18 to TRBJ2-1; a possible D gene is TRBD1 (6 bases). V shed 3 bases and J shed 4 bases, with 7 bases lying between them. The CDR3 is 13 residues long. Germline CDR1 is KGHSH and CDR2 is LQKENI. The CDR3 loop reads CASSPTGYNEQFF. DNA for the CDR3: TGTGCCAGCTCACCCACAGGGTACAATGAGCAGTTCTTC.

This chain uses TRBV5-6 with TRBJ2-1; 11 nucleotides match TRBD1. The CDR3 has 16 residues. The V and J ends lost 0 bases and 5 bases, in that order; junction bases with no gene match: 4. Germline V gene data show CDR1 as SGHDT and CDR2 as YYEEEE. CDR3 sequence: CASSLGPGQGDNEQFF. The CDR3 nucleotides read TGTGCCAGCAGCTTGGGACCGGGACAGGGGGACAATGAGCAGTTCTTC. Full variable domain (missing parts from reference TRBV5-6 and TRBJ2-1): DAGVTQSPTHLIKTRGQQVTLRCSPKSGHDTVSWYQQALGQGPQFIFQYYEEEERQRGNFPDRFSGHQFPNYSSELNVNALLLGDSALYLCASSLGPGQGDNEQFFGPGTRLTVL.

V and J are TRBV24-1 and TRBJ2-1; 8 bases map to TRBD1. The germline gives CDR1 KGHDR, CDR2 SFDVKD. The CDR3 totals 14 residues. J gave up 8 bases and V 4 bases, and 6 bases lay outside the gene matches. The CDR3 loop is CATSELGQDHEQFF. The CDR3 bases are TGTGCCACCAGTGAATTGGGACAGGACCATGAGCAGTTCTTC.

V gene TRBV5-1 combines with J gene TRBJ2-1, with TRBD2 matching 12 bases. CDR1 is SGHRS and CDR2 is YFSETQ in the germline V gene. The CDR3 is made up of 16 amino acids. The trim removed 2 bases at V and 3 bases at J, leaving 3 bases unmatched. CDR3 amino acids: CASSLLLAGGYNEQFF. The CDR3 DNA follows: TGCGCCAGCAGCTTACTACTAGCGGGGGGCTACAATGAGCAGTTCTTC.

The chain couples TRBV28 to TRBJ1-6, with D perhaps matching TRBD1 (6 bases). The CDR3 sequence is 15 residues long. V lost 3 bases to trimming and J lost 4 bases, with 10 bases between them. Germline-derived CDR1 and CDR2 are MDHEN and SYDVKM. CDR3 loop: CASSLGGTYNSPLHF. The CDR3 bases are TGTGCCAGCAGTTTGGGGGGGACATATAATTCACCCCTCCACTTT.

The chain is built from TRBV6-6 and TRBJ1-4; TRBD1 matches 8 bases. The CDR3 loop spans 17 amino acids. The germline CDR1 and CDR2 sequences are MNHNY and SVGAGI (reference sequence). The junction had 17 bases not matched to a gene; V was cut back by 6 bases and J by 8 bases. The CDR3 sequence: CASSRLGDWTGREKLFF. CDR3 DNA: TGTGCCAGCAGCCGACTTGGGGACTGGACAGGGAGAGAAAAACTGTTTTTT.

The rearrangement uses TRBV27 and TRBJ2-3; 9 bases align to TRBD2. CDR3 length equals 16 residues. The germline V gene encodes CDR1 MNHEY and CDR2 SMNVEV (reference sequence). V lost 7 bases and J lost 0; bases outside the gene matches: 8. The CDR3 spells CASTQLAGASTDTQYF. The CDR3 DNA sequence: TGTGCCAGCACCCAACTAGCGGGTGCTAGCACAGATACGCAGTATTTT.

CDR3 in amino acids: CASTKEGNYGYTF. DNA for the CDR3: TGTGCCAGCACCAAAGAGGGGAACTATGGCTACACCTTC. The V gene is TRBV7-9, the J gene TRBJ1-2, with D maybe TRBD1 (5 bases). Trimming took off 7 bases at V and 2 bases at J, with 11 bases between the two ends. CDR1 is SEHNR, CDR2 FQNEAQ, per germline (reference sequence). The CDR3 length is 13 residues.

The chain is built from TRBV12-3 or TRBV12-4 and TRBJ1-2; D perhaps matches TRBD1 (6 bases). V was shortened by 8 bases and J by 4 bases, with 14 bases between the two germline ends. The CDR3 runs to 13 residues. This CDR3 reads CASGNPQGYGYTF. CDR3 coding DNA: TGTGCCAGCGGGAATCCACAGGGCTATGGCTACACCTTC.

The chain links TRBV11-3 to TRBJ2-1; TRBD2 matches 10 bases. The ends lost 3 bases at V and 4 bases at J; junction bases unmatched: 9. The CDR3 contains 17 residues. CDR1 is SGHNT and CDR2 is YENEEA in the germline V gene. CDR3: CASSFGSGGRQYNEQFF. In DNA, the CDR3 is TGTGCCAGCAGCTTCGGTAGCGGGGGGCGTCAATACAATGAGCAGTTCTTC.

V usage is TRBV7-9 and J usage is TRBJ1-1; possibly TRBD1 for D (5 bases). V lost 4 bases to trimming and J lost 11 bases, with 14 bases between them. CDR1 SEHNR and CDR2 FQNEAQ come from the germline V gene (reference sequence). The CDR3 is 12 amino acids. The CDR3, as DNA: TGTGCCAGCAGCTCAGGCAGGCAGGGTGCTTTCTTT. Protein sequence: CASSSGRQGAFF.

The chain joins TRBV6-5 to TRBJ1-2, with 8 positions matching TRBD1. The CDR3 is made up of 12 amino acids. Unmatched junction bases numbered 3, after V lost 5 bases and J lost 7 bases. Germline V gene sequence: CDR1 MNHEY, CDR2 SVGAGI. CDR3 region: CASSNRGSGYTF. DNA for the CDR3: TGTGCCAGCAGTAACAGGGGGTCTGGCTACACCTTC.

This chain links TRBV27 with TRBJ2-1; TRBD2 agrees at 13 bases. V lost 6 bases and J lost 0; bases outside the gene matches: 5. Germline values: CDR1 MNHEY, CDR2 SMNVEV (reference sequence). The CDR3 is made up of 17 amino acids. The CDR3: CASRTLAGGSSYNEQFF. CDR3 nucleotides: TGTGCCAGCAGGACACTAGCGGGAGGGAGCTCCTACAATGAGCAGTTCTTC.

The V and J genes are TRBV6-5 and TRBJ1-2; possible D gene TRBD1, 5 bases. The CDR3 has 16 amino acids. Trimming cost V 4 bases and J 4 bases, with 19 bases left between them. Germline V CDR1 and CDR2: MNHEY, SVGAGI. This chain's CDR3 is CASSSTDLSGGYGYTF. CDR3 nucleotide sequence: TGTGCCAGCAGTTCGACGGACCTTTCCGGGGGCTATGGCTACACCTTC.

About this clone itself: This same CDR3 is encoded by further DNA sequences in the sample. V gene TRBV3-1 (or the pseudogene TRBV3-2) combines with J gene TRBJ2-7; a weak D match, TRBD1 (6 bases). Germline V gives CDR1 LGHDT, CDR2 YNNKEL (reference sequence). The ends were cut back, 3 bases at V and 4 bases at J, with 13 bases in the middle. The CDR3 contains 14 residues. The CDR3 region is CASSQAGTTYEQYF. CDR3 DNA sequence: TGTGCCAGCAGCCAGGCCGGGACAACTTACGAGCAGTACTTC.

The gene calls are TRBV5-4 and TRBJ1-4, with TRBD1 identical over 10 bases. This CDR3 is built from 15 residues. V was clipped by 4 bases and J by 5 bases; unmatched bases: 5. Germline CDR1 SGHNT, CDR2 YYREEE (reference sequence). The CDR3, as DNA: TGTGCCAGCAGCCCGGGGACAGGGGTAAATGAAAAACTGTTTTTT. It translates to CASSPGTGVNEKLFF.

V gene TRBV28 combines with J gene TRBJ2-5; TRBD2 matches 12 bases. The CDR3 totals 16 residues. The V gene's germline CDR1 is MDHEN and CDR2 SYDVKM. Trimming at V came to 4 bases and at J to 5 bases, leaving 8 bases not matched to a gene. Here the CDR3 reads CASSSRLAGEVETQYF. The CDR3 bases are TGTGCCAGCAGTTCAAGACTAGCGGGAGAGGTGGAGACCCAGTACTTC.

J is TRBJ2-3 and V is TRBV10-2; D not resolved. The CDR3 is 13 amino acids. Trimming removed 1 base at V and 6 bases at J, with 8 bases between. CDR1 is WSHSY, CDR2 SAAADI, per germline. The CDR3, as DNA: TGCGCCAGCAGTGAGTTGTTGGCCGATACGCAGTATTTT. This encodes CASSELLADTQYF.

The rearrangement links TRBV10-2 to TRBJ1-1, with D perhaps TRBD1 (5 bases). In germline, CDR1 is WSHSY, CDR2 SAAADI. The CDR3 contains 12 residues. V dropped 2 bases and J dropped 7 bases, with 8 bases sitting between them. The CDR3 DNA is TGCGCCAGCAGTGAGGGGGCTGTTGAAGCTTTCTTT. Protein product: CASSEGAVEAFF.

This clone has only one observation. The genes are TRBV5-1 and TRBJ2-4; 7 bases align to TRBD1. This CDR3 region has 14 residues. Germline assignment: CDR1 SGHRS and CDR2 YFSETQ. Trimming at V came to 2 bases and at J to 8 bases, leaving 7 bases not matched to a gene. In nucleotides, the CDR3 is TGCGCCAGCAGCTTAGACAGGGTGTCGGACATTCAGTACTTC. This translates into CASSLDRVSDIQYF.